The entry below gives a single T cell receptor (beta chain) sequence along with its context. Other DNA sequences of this sample code for an identical CDR3. This CDR3 comprises 16 residues. V gave up 5 bases and J gave up 1 base; unmatched junction bases: 4. The germline V gene encodes CDR1 SGHTA and CDR2 FQGTGA. The source of the sample is a study of blood T cell repertoires in COVID-19. As originally analysed: It was from reference gene primer amplification that nucleated cell counts were estimated. TCRdb keeps only in-frame clones here, not all; method: immunoSEQ multiplex PCR. From that table come the V and J calls and clone size; the DNA was used to work out D and trimming. The sample contains approximately 220,000 clones, around nine tenths of which appear only once.

The source is a man aged 55 to 70 who had recovered from COVID-19. The rearrangement joins TRBV7-3 to TRBJ2-2; 10 bases map to TRBD2. Sequenced material: peripheral blood. Written as DNA, the CDR3 is TGTGCCAGCAGCCTCGTAGCGGGAGGGAACACCGGGGAGCTGTTTTTT. Encoded protein: CASSLVAGGNTGELFF.